This TCR beta chain was observed in a study of shared clonotypes between healthy human individuals. The assay used deep level. The method was immunoSEQ multiplex PCR; TCRdb's version includes in-frame clones alone and lacks a portion of them. The table records under 1 million clones, 80% to 95% of them present only once. Naive-designated CD8 cells lacked CD45RO, were positively enriched for CCR7, and omitted terminally differentiated effector memory CD45RA+ cells. Trimming cost V 3 bases and J 5 bases, with 11 bases left between them. Germline V CDR1 and CDR2: WNHNN, SYGVQD (reference sequence). This CDR3 region has 14 residues.

The TCR was taken from a man aged 25-40 years in good health. The material sequenced was naive CD8+ T cells sorted from blood. V usage is TRBV10-1 and J usage is TRBJ1-5; D is perhaps TRBD1 (5 bases). The CDR3 bases are TGCGCCAGCAGTGAAGGGACGGGAGATCAGCCCCAGCATTTT. It encodes CASSEGTGDQPQHF.